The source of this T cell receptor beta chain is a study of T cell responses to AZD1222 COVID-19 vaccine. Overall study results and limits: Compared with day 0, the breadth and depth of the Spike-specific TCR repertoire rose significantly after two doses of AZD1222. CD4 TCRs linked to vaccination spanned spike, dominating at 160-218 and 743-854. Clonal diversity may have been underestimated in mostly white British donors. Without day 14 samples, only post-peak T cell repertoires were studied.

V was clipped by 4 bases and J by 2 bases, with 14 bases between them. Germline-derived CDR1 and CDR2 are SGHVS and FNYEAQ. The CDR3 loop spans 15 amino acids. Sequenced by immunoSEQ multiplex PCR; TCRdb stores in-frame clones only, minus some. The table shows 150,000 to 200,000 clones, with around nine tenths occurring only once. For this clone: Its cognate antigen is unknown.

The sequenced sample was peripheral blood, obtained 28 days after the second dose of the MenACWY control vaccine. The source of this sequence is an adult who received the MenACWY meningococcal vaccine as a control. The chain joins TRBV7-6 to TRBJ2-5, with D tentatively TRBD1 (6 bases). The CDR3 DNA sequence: TGTGCCAGCAGCTCCCGATGGGGGCCTCAAGAGACCCAGTACTTC. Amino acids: CASSSRWGPQETQYF.